This T cell receptor (beta chain) was sequenced in a study of blood T cell repertoires in COVID-19. Study summary: Samples representing acute and convalescent COVID-19 were sourced from the United States, Italy and Spain.

The CDR3 is made up of 13 amino acids. The V gene's germline CDR1 is LGHNA and CDR2 YNFKEQ. Trimming removed 0 bases at V and 3 bases at J, with 5 bases between. Some clones are missing from TCRdb's copy, which holds only in-frame ones; the method was immunoSEQ multiplex PCR. The sample holds a few hundred thousand clones, around 84% seen once. The sequenced material came from peripheral blood. The clonotype was recovered from a man aged 55 to 70 with acute or convalescent COVID-19. This chain uses TRBV4-2 with TRBJ2-5; D ambiguous. The CDR3 region is CASSQDLEETQYF. The CDR3 DNA reads as TGTGCCAGCAGCCAAGATTTAGAAGAGACCCAGTACTTC.